This TCR beta chain is drawn from a study of cytomegalovirus exposure and HLA in healthy donors. In the PCR, 60 Vbeta and 13 Jbeta primers were used. Assay: immunoSEQ multiplex PCR; the TCRdb copy retains only in-frame clones and omits some. The table shows about 150,000 clones, with over 80% occurring only once. Of note for this clone: Its antigen is currently unknown.

Study-level points and caveats: Most TCR sequences were rare, but some public TCRs occurred in many donors. Three CMV-associated chains were confirmed in vitro to be specific for CMV antigens. Altogether, some 170 TCR beta chains were recorded as cytomegalovirus-associated.

The origin of this receptor is a woman younger than 30 in good health and CMV-seronegative. The sample consisted of PBMCs.

The CDR3 DNA reads TGTGCCAGCAGCTTGTATCAGCTCATCCCAAGGAGTGGCACTGAAGCTTTCTTT. Amino acids: CASSLYQLIPRSGTEAFF. The J gene is TRBJ1-1, the V gene TRBV5-4; no firm D call. The CDR3 consists of 18 residues. V was trimmed by 1 base and J by 4 bases, leaving 23 bases between them. Per germline, CDR1 SGHNT and CDR2 YYREEE (reference sequence).